The 19 T cell receptor beta chains presented below share a single source sample, sequenced in a study of T cell changes during pregnancy in multiple sclerosis. Method: immunoSEQ multiplex PCR; TCRdb's copy keeps in-frame clones and lacks some. The sample lists some 54,000 clones, approximately 94% occurring once. The sequencing used CD8+ T cells from peripheral blood mononuclear cells, collected in the third trimester of pregnancy. The receptors derive from a female donor with multiple sclerosis, enrolled in a pregnancy study.

The CDR3: CASTSPGRDTGELFF. In nucleotides, the CDR3 is TGTGCCAGTACTTCACCCGGGCGGGACACCGGGGAGCTGTTTTTT. This chain joins TRBV19 and TRBJ2-2; TRBD2 might be the D (5 bases). Per the germline V gene, CDR1 is LNHDA and CDR2 is SQIVND (reference sequence). The CDR3 is made up of 15 amino acids. V lost 7 bases and J 3 bases, leaving 15 bases between the germline ends.

The chain joins TRBV7-9 to TRBJ2-1; 9 bases are a match to TRBD2. Looked up from germline, CDR1 is SEHNR and CDR2 is FQNEAQ (reference sequence). CDR3 length: 14 amino acids. After removal of 6 bases from V and 6 bases from J, the junction contained 6 bases not matched to a gene. The CDR3 DNA reads TGTGCCAGCAGGGCGGGAGGGCCATTCAATGAGCAGTTCTTC. It yields the protein CASRAGGPFNEQFF.

J is TRBJ2-1 and V is TRBV19, with a weak D call TRBD1 (5 bases). V gave up 2 bases and J gave up 4 bases, with 18 bases separating them. Germline CDR1 and CDR2: LNHDA and SQIVND (reference sequence). The CDR3 sequence is 17 residues long. CDR3 region: CASSIRGSGSGYNEQFF. The CDR3 bases are TGTGCCAGTAGTATAAGGGGCTCTGGGTCAGGATACAATGAGCAGTTCTTC.

V gene TRBV27 combines with J gene TRBJ1-5; D is ambiguous. This CDR3 has 14 residues. Germline assignment: CDR1 MNHEY and CDR2 SMNVEV (reference sequence). The V end lost 4 bases, the J end lost 3 bases, and 10 bases lay between the germline ends. DNA for the CDR3: TGTGCCAGCAGTTACGCAGGCCTCAATCAGCCCCAGCATTTT. Its translation is CASSYAGLNQPQHF.

The V gene is TRBV6-5, the J gene TRBJ1-3, with unresolved D. Trimming pared 2 bases from V and 0 bases from J, leaving 11 bases between. The CDR3 contains 16 residues. Germline CDR1 and CDR2: MNHEY and SVGAGI. The CDR3 loop is CASSYTTMNSGNTIYF. The CDR3, as DNA: TGTGCCAGCAGTTACACTACCATGAACTCTGGAAACACCATATATTTT.

This sequence joins TRBV15 and TRBJ1-1; no reliable D call. The CDR3 loop spans 14 amino acids. Deletions cut 1 base from V and 4 bases from J, with 10 bases between. Germline V gene data show CDR1 as LNHNV and CDR2 as YYDKDF (reference sequence). CDR3 DNA sequence: TGTGCCACCAGCAGAGGGCCGGGAAGCACTGAAGCTTTCTTT. Encoded protein: CATSRGPGSTEAFF. The full variable domain, rest sourced from reference TRBV15 and TRBJ1-1, is DAMVIQNPRYQVTQFGKPVTLSCSQTLNHNVMYWYQQKSSQAPKLLFHYYDKDFNNEADTPDNFQSRRPNTSFCFLDIRSPGLGDTAMYLCATSRGPGSTEAFFGQGTRLTVV.

This chain connects TRBV15 to TRBJ2-3; 8 bases are shared with TRBD2. The V gene's germline CDR1 is LNHNV and CDR2 YYDKDF (reference sequence). The trim removed 6 bases at V and 2 bases at J, leaving 13 bases unmatched. CDR3 length: 17 amino acids. The CDR3 DNA is TGTGCCACCAGAAGCGGACGGACTAGCAGCTACACAGATACGCAGTATTTT. The encoded protein is CATRSGRTSSYTDTQYF.

The rearrangement joins TRBV4-1 to TRBJ1-2, with a tentative D call TRBD1 (5 bases). This CDR3 region has 16 residues. V was clipped by 2 bases and J by 4 bases, with 17 bases between them. Germline CDR1 is MGHRA and CDR2 is YSYEKL. The CDR3 loop is CASSQSDAGSGYGYTF. The CDR3 DNA follows: TGCGCCAGCAGCCAATCGGATGCAGGGTCGGGCTATGGCTACACCTTC.

The genes are TRBV27 and TRBJ2-1; no definite D call. In germline, CDR1 is MNHEY, CDR2 SMNVEV (reference sequence). The V and J ends lost 3 bases and 5 bases respectively, with 8 bases between them. This CDR3 is 13 amino acids long. The CDR3 sequence: CASSFSSDNEQFF. DNA for the CDR3: TGTGCCAGCAGTTTCTCCAGCGACAATGAGCAGTTCTTC.

The V gene is TRBV4-3, the J gene TRBJ2-3; 11 nucleotides align to TRBD2. Trimming cost V 1 base and J 3 bases; bases outside gene matches: 15. CDR3 length: 20 residues. Germline CDR1 is LGHNA and CDR2 is YSLEER. The CDR3 spells CASSQAWGRIAGGDTDTQYF. The CDR3 DNA sequence: TGCGCCAGCAGCCAAGCGTGGGGACGGATAGCGGGAGGGGATACAGATACGCAGTATTTT.

The chain couples TRBV30 to TRBJ2-1, with 10 bases that match TRBD2. CDR1 is GTSNPN and CDR2 is SVGIG in the germline V gene (reference sequence). After removal of 0 bases from V and 14 bases from J, the junction contained 7 bases not matched to a gene. This CDR3 has 13 amino acids. CDR3: CAWSVSAGGPKFF. CDR3 nucleotides: TGTGCCTGGAGTGTGTCAGCGGGAGGGCCAAAGTTCTTC.

V gene TRBV19 combines with J gene TRBJ2-1; maybe TRBD2 (5 bases). This CDR3 is 12 amino acids long. V lost 3 bases and J 8 bases, leaving 8 bases between the germline ends. Germline CDR1 and CDR2: LNHDA and SQIVND (reference sequence). The CDR3 protein is CASSISGDEQFF. The DNA of the CDR3 is TGTGCCAGTAGTATTTCCGGGGATGAGCAGTTCTTC.

The rearrangement links TRBV6-5 to TRBJ2-7; 7 nucleotides match TRBD1. Germline CDR1 reads MNHEY; CDR2 reads SVGAGI. The CDR3 runs to 11 residues. Unmatched junction bases numbered 0, after V lost 6 bases and J lost 4 bases. Here the CDR3 DNA reads TGTGCCAGCAGGACAGGGTACGAGCAGTACTTC. Amino acids: CASRTGYEQYF.

V is TRBV28 and J is TRBJ2-5; D might be TRBD1 (8 bases). The CDR3 length is 16 residues. Per the germline V gene, CDR1 is MDHEN and CDR2 is SYDVKM. V dropped 5 bases and J dropped 3 bases, with 19 bases sitting between them. CDR3 coding DNA: TGTGCCAGCAGTGCCCTACAGGGGGGGAATGAAGAGACCCAGTACTTC. Protein sequence: CASSALQGGNEETQYF.

The rearrangement uses TRBV4-1 and TRBJ2-3; TRBD2 matches at 16 bases. Germline V CDR1 and CDR2: MGHRA, YSYEKL. V lost 3 bases to trimming and J lost 5 bases; unmatched junction nucleotides: 8. This CDR3 comprises 18 residues. CDR3 sequence: CASSHRPGTSGRGDTQYF. CDR3 DNA: TGCGCCAGCAGCCACCGACCCGGGACTAGCGGGAGGGGAGATACGCAGTATTTT.

V gene TRBV27 combines with J gene TRBJ2-1; weak D call: TRBD1 (6 bases). The V and J ends lost 2 bases and 4 bases respectively, with 12 bases between them. This CDR3 region has 15 residues. Germline V gives CDR1 MNHEY, CDR2 SMNVEV (reference sequence). In DNA form, the CDR3 reads TGTGCCAGCAGTTTAAGGGGGAATCGGTACAATGAGCAGTTCTTC. It specifies CASSLRGNRYNEQFF.

This clone was found a few times. The chain couples TRBV5-4 to TRBJ2-7; TRBD2 matches 10 bases. The length of the CDR3 is 15 residues. V lost 2 bases and J lost 6; bases outside the gene matches: 8. Looked up from germline, CDR1 is SGHNT and CDR2 is YYREEE (reference sequence). DNA for the CDR3: TGTGCCAGCAGCTTCAGAGCGGGAGGGCGAGTCGAGCAGTACTTC. Its protein is CASSFRAGGRVEQYF.

Here the CDR3 DNA reads TGCGCCAGCAGCTTGGGACTAGCGGCCACCGGGGAGCTGTTTTTT. This codes for CASSLGLAATGELFF. The chain carries TRBV5-1 and TRBJ2-2; TRBD2 agrees at 9 bases. This CDR3 spans 15 amino acids. With V trimmed by 0 bases and J by 4 bases, 1 base remained unmatched. From germline, CDR1 is SGHRS and CDR2 YFSETQ.

The V gene is TRBV4-1, the J gene TRBJ2-1, with 12 bases fitting TRBD2. The CDR3 sequence is 17 residues long. J was trimmed by 9 bases and V by 4 bases; bases with no gene match: 13. Germline CDR1 MGHRA, CDR2 YSYEKL. The chain's CDR3 is CASSPTPGTSGLGEQFF. The CDR3 nucleotides read TGCGCCAGCAGCCCTACCCCCGGGACTAGCGGGCTGGGTGAGCAGTTCTTC.